This T cell receptor (beta chain) was retrieved from a study of OX40 agonist ivuxolimab in advanced cancers. Broader study findings: Still undetermined is the antigen specificity of the expanded peripheral T cells. CD4+ and CD8+ blood T cells expanded clonally by week 6 at 0.1 to 3.0 mg/kg.

Profiling relied on immunoSEQ multiplex PCR, and the TCRdb table lists in-frame clones only, not all of them. Among more than 7,500 clones, about 88% were seen once, and the ten largest hold about 16%. For this clone: Its antigen is still unknown.

This sequence was found in an adult with an advanced solid tumor such as melanoma, head and neck, liver or kidney cancer. This specimen was CD4+ or CD8+ T cells sorted from blood, taken in a trial of the OX40 agonist ivuxolimab.

As DNA, the CDR3 is TGTGCCAGCAGGACAGGGGAGGAAAATCAGCCCCAGCATTTT. This encodes CASRTGEENQPQHF. This rearrangement joins TRBV27 to TRBJ1-5; 8 bases are shared with TRBD1. The junction had 5 bases not matched to a gene; V was cut back by 6 bases and J by 4 bases. This CDR3 is built from 14 residues. Germline V gene sequence: CDR1 MNHEY, CDR2 SMNVEV (reference sequence).